The next 28 T cell receptor beta chains were all read from a single sample in a study of glioma-infiltrating T cells (dated by TCRdb to the mid-2010s). Sequenced on an Illumina MiSeq. TCR alpha and beta CDR3 regions were amplified with the iRepertoire nested amplicon-rescue multiplex PCR (arm-PCR) platform from RNA. TCRdb applied fastp at Q25 and MiXCR to the public reads, then kept only in-frame beta chains. Each record represents a unique CDR3 protein, reported with the most common genes and DNA among its rows. Counted in this sample were approximately 190,000 distinct CDR3 sequences; more than 25% of them appeared once. Around 20% of the sample lies in the top ten. Input material: glioma tissue, nonneoplastic brain tissue, or PBMCs (not recorded which). These receptors were collected from a human donor with low-grade glioma or glioblastoma, undergoing nonglioma brain surgery, or in good health (not recorded which).

The chain recombines TRBV19 with TRBJ1-6; 7 bases match TRBD1. The CDR3 loop spans 16 amino acids. Germline CDR1 and CDR2: LNHDA and SQIVND (reference sequence). V shed 4 bases and J 7 bases; nucleotides not matched to a gene: 10. CDR3 protein: CASSTTGSPRNSPLHF. CDR3 nucleotide sequence: TGTGCCAGTAGTACGACAGGGTCCCCCAGGAATTCACCCCTCCACTTT. Full variable domain (missing parts from reference TRBV19 and TRBJ1-6): DGGITQSPKYLFRKEGQNVTLSCEQNLNHDAMYWYRQDPGQGLRLIYYSQIVNDFQKGDIAEGYSVSREKKESFPLTVTSAQKNPTAFYLCASSTTGSPRNSPLHFGNGTRLTVT.

This clonotype was counted ten times or more. The chain links TRBV27 to TRBJ1-2; D may be TRBD1 (5 bases). From germline, CDR1 is MNHEY and CDR2 SMNVEV (reference sequence). The V end was cut by 5 bases, the J end by 7 bases, with 14 bases between. The CDR3 is 13 amino acids. CDR3 residues: CASSRSGMGGYTF. CDR3 nucleotides: TGTGCCAGCAGTCGTTCAGGGATGGGTGGCTACACCTTC.

This clonotype was seen many times. The chain is built from TRBV20-1 and TRBJ1-2; no clear D. Germline CDR1 reads DFQATT; CDR2 reads SNEGSKA (reference sequence). V lost 2 bases and J 1 base, leaving 8 bases between the germline ends. The CDR3 runs 13 residues. As DNA, the CDR3 is TGCAGTGCTAGAAAGGAGATTAACTATGGCTACACCTTC. Its protein is CSARKEINYGYTF.

As regards this clonotype: Being one base from a much bigger clone, this may be a read error. The CDR3 sequence is CSVEGYNELFF. Written as DNA, the CDR3 is TGCAGCGTTGAAGGTTACAATGAGCTGTTCTTC. This rearrangement joins TRBV29-1 to TRBJ2-1; D unresolved. The CDR3 is made up of 11 amino acids. The germline gives CDR1 SQVTM, CDR2 ANQGSEA.

In this sample, this clonotype turned up many times. V and J are TRBV7-2 and TRBJ1-5; D uncertain. V was pared by 1 base and J by 5 bases, with 9 bases between. The germline V gene has CDR1 SGHTA and CDR2 FQGNSA. The CDR3 runs 14 residues. The CDR3 DNA sequence: TGTGCCAGCAGCTTAGTTGGGGTCCATCAGCCCCAGCATTTT. It encodes CASSLVGVHQPQHF.

This clonotype was counted many times. This chain joins TRBV2 and TRBJ2-6; D is unclear. Germline loops: CDR1 SNHLY, CDR2 FYNNEI. Trimming removed 8 bases from V and 4 bases from J, with 6 bases in between. CDR3 length: 12 residues. CDR3 loop: CASRRGANVLTF. The CDR3 nucleotides read TGTGCCAGCCGAAGGGGGGCCAACGTCCTGACTTTC. Full variable domain (remainder filled in from reference TRBV2 and TRBJ2-6): EPEVTQTPSHQVTQMGQEVILRCVPISNHLYFYWYRQILGQKVEFLVSFYNNEISEKSEIFDDQFSVERPDGSNFTLKIRSTKLEDSAMYFCASRRGANVLTFGAGSRLTVL.

This clonotype was recorded many times. The genes are TRBV6-6 and TRBJ2-7, with a weak D call TRBD1 (6 bases). The CDR3 loop spans 13 amino acids. Germline V gene data show CDR1 as MNHNY and CDR2 as SVGAGI (reference sequence). V lost 1 base and J 5 bases, leaving 9 bases between the germline ends. Here the CDR3 reads CASSYLWTDEQYF. CDR3 DNA: TGTGCCAGCAGTTACTTGTGGACAGACGAGCAGTACTTC.

This clonotype has at least ten counts. The chain employs TRBV7-9 and TRBJ2-7; the D gene could be TRBD1 or TRBD2 (5 bases each). V was shortened by 1 base and J by 1 base, with 11 bases between the two germline ends. The length of the CDR3 is 15 residues. Germline CDR1 reads SEHNR; CDR2 reads FQNEAQ (reference sequence). The CDR3 sequence: CASSLGWDGSYEQYF. The CDR3, as DNA: TGTGCCAGCAGCTTAGGATGGGACGGATCCTACGAGCAGTACTTC.

This clonotype was recorded at least ten times. The chain is built from TRBV7-2 and TRBJ2-5, with 9 bases aligning to TRBD2. This CDR3 region has 14 residues. Germline V CDR1 and CDR2: SGHTA, FQGNSA. V lost 4 bases, J lost 3 bases, and 3 bases stayed unmatched. The CDR3 bases are TGTGCCAGCAGCTCCGGGACTAGCAAAGAGACCCAGTACTTC. This gives the protein CASSSGTSKETQYF.

This clonotype has more than one count but fewer than ten. The chain couples TRBV4-1 to TRBJ2-2; 8 nucleotides line up with TRBD2. CDR3 size: 15 residues. J was trimmed by 4 bases and V by 2 bases; bases with no gene match: 3. Germline CDR1 MGHRA, CDR2 YSYEKL. This CDR3 reads CASSQPAGATGELFF. The DNA of the CDR3 is TGCGCCAGCAGCCAACCAGCGGGAGCCACCGGGGAGCTGTTTTTT.

The chain couples TRBV3-1 to TRBJ2-1; 7 bases align to TRBD2. Germline V gives CDR1 LGHDT, CDR2 YNNKEL (reference sequence). The V gene end was trimmed by 5 bases and the J gene end by 0 bases; junction bases not matched to a gene: 4. The CDR3 spans 15 residues. The CDR3 loop is CASSASSGSYNEQFF. The CDR3 nucleotides read TGTGCCAGCAGCGCTTCTAGCGGCTCCTACAATGAGCAGTTCTTC.

To note about this clonotype: A clone one base away is much larger, so this may be a read error. This rearrangement joins TRBV28 to TRBJ2-2; D uncertain. Germline values: CDR1 MDHEN, CDR2 SYDVKM. The CDR3 runs 17 residues. As DNA, the CDR3 is TGTGCCAGCAGTCCGTCTCCGGCCAAGAGTTACACCGTGGAGCTGTTTTTT. Amino acid sequence: CASSPSPAKSYTVELFF.

This clonotype was counted between two and nine times. The V and J genes are TRBV30 and TRBJ1-1; D call uncertain. The germline gives CDR1 GTSNPN, CDR2 SVGIG (reference sequence). CDR3 length equals 13 residues. Between the trimmed V and J ends, which lost 0 bases and 10 bases, there was a span of 15 bases. The CDR3 loop reads CAWSVLAPGIAFF. The CDR3 region has the DNA TGTGCCTGGAGTGTACTGGCCCCTGGAATAGCTTTCTTT.

This chain joins TRBV7-9 and TRBJ2-3; D is possibly TRBD2 (5 bases). Per the germline V gene, CDR1 is SEHNR and CDR2 is FQNEAQ (reference sequence). The CDR3 length is 17 residues. V was pared by 5 bases and J by 1 base, with 19 bases between. The CDR3 coding sequence is TGTGCCAGCAGCATCTCCAGCGAGGGCCCAGGCACAGATACGCAGTATTTT. This translates into CASSISSEGPGTDTQYF.

As for this clonotype: The conserved closing phenylalanine or tryptophan is absent in this CDR3, likely reflecting a read error. It is unclear where the CDR3 begins or ends on the DNA, so no DNA is shown, and the CDR3 is as TCRdb lists it. J is TRBJ2-7 and V is TRBV6-2 or TRBV6-3; no check of the table's D call, TRBD1, against the DNA was made. Germline loops: CDR1 MNHEY, CDR2 SVGEGT. Including both end residues, the CDR3 is 16 amino acids long. CDR3 loop: CASSYSHRTPGYEQYL.

Remarks on this clonotype: Being one base from a much bigger clone, this may be a read error. The chain has TRBV7-2 and TRBJ2-6; maybe TRBD2 (6 bases). The V gene's germline CDR1 is SGHTA and CDR2 FQGNSA. The length of the CDR3 is 16 residues. The CDR3 bases are TGTGCCAGCAGCTTAGGGGGAGGCTCTGGGGCCAACATCCTGACTTTC. Its protein is CASSLGGGSGANILTF.

This clonotype was counted ten times or more. This chain uses TRBV5-1 with TRBJ1-1, with TRBD1 matching 11 bases. This CDR3 contains 15 residues. The germline V gene encodes CDR1 SGHRS and CDR2 YFSETQ. V shed 3 bases, J shed 5 bases, and the junction held 6 bases outside the gene matches. The CDR3 region is CASSSRTGGGTEAFF. Written as DNA, the CDR3 is TGCGCCAGCAGCTCCCGGACAGGGGGCGGAACTGAAGCTTTCTTT.

This clonotype occurred many times. The rearrangement links TRBV18 to TRBJ2-3; TRBD2 is a possible D gene (5 bases). From germline, CDR1 is KGHSH and CDR2 LQKENI. The CDR3 contains 15 residues. Deletions cut 6 bases from V and 3 bases from J, with 16 bases between. The CDR3 DNA sequence: TGTGCCAGCTCTCAAAGTGGGAGTCCAACAGATACGCAGTATTTT. This sequence encodes CASSQSGSPTDTQYF.

V is TRBV4-2 and J is TRBJ1-1, with D tentatively TRBD1 (5 bases). V lost 9 bases to trimming and J lost 7 bases, with 18 bases between them. Germline V gene data show CDR1 as LGHNA and CDR2 as YNFKEQ. The CDR3 extends over 13 amino acids. The CDR3 region is CASRDSGWCEAFF. The CDR3 nucleotides read TGTGCCAGTAGGGACTCCGGTTGGTGTGAAGCTTTCTTT.

Worth noting for this clonotype: Just one base apart from a much larger clone, this may be a read error. The conserved closing phenylalanine or tryptophan is absent in this CDR3, likely reflecting a read error. The CDR3 loop reads CASSQDVYNEQFL. The CDR3 nucleotides are TGCGCCAGCAGCCAAGATGTTTACAATGAGCAGTTCCTC. The chain employs TRBV4-1 and TRBJ2-1; D unclear. This CDR3 comprises 13 residues. Germline CDR1 is MGHRA and CDR2 is YSYEKL. Between the trimmed V and J ends, which lost 0 bases and 4 bases, there was a span of 4 bases.

This clonotype has at least ten counts. This rearrangement joins TRBV2 to TRBJ1-2; 9 bases line up with TRBD1. Germline V gene lookup returns CDR1 SNHLY and CDR2 FYNNEI. CDR3 size: 15 residues. Germline trimming cut 8 bases from V and 8 bases from J; bases unmatched to any gene: 15. Here the CDR3 reads CASGKSRDRALGYTF. CDR3 DNA sequence: TGTGCCAGCGGAAAAAGCCGGGACAGGGCGTTAGGCTACACCTTC.

This clonotype was counted a few times. The V gene is TRBV4-2, the J gene TRBJ2-3; D is perhaps TRBD1 (5 bases). With 0 bases removed from V and 4 bases from J, the gap between germline ends came to 14 bases. The CDR3 has 16 residues. The germline V gene has CDR1 LGHNA and CDR2 YNFKEQ. The chain's CDR3 is CASSQDRQGTADTQYF. The CDR3 region has the DNA TGTGCCAGCAGCCAAGATCGCCAGGGTACCGCAGATACGCAGTATTTT.

This clonotype appeared many times. The chain carries TRBV4-3 and TRBJ2-7; 7 bases line up with TRBD2. Germline values: CDR1 LGHNA, CDR2 YSLEER. After removal of 0 bases from V and 1 base from J, the junction contained 6 bases not matched to a gene. CDR3 size: 16 residues. The CDR3 spells CASSQDKLGLSYEQYF. The CDR3 nucleotides read TGCGCCAGCAGCCAAGATAAGTTGGGACTATCCTACGAGCAGTACTTC.

There are many counts of this clonotype. V is TRBV20-1 and J is TRBJ2-5; 10 nucleotides match TRBD2. V shed 5 bases and J 4 bases; nucleotides not matched to a gene: 10. Germline loops: CDR1 DFQATT, CDR2 SNEGSKA (reference sequence). This CDR3 contains 15 residues. The chain's CDR3 is CSAPSSGRYRETQYF. The CDR3 DNA is TGCAGTGCTCCATCTAGCGGGAGATACCGAGAGACCCAGTACTTC.

This clonotype was seen at least ten times. The chain combines TRBV19 with TRBJ1-1; D not resolved. This CDR3 is built from 14 residues. Looked up from germline, CDR1 is LNHDA and CDR2 is SQIVND (reference sequence). V was clipped by 3 bases and J by 11 bases, with 19 bases between them. CDR3 DNA: TGTGCCAGTAGTATCGGACGGGAACCGAGTGAGGCTTTCTTT. Translating gives CASSIGREPSEAFF.

The chain joins TRBV18 to TRBJ1-4; D remains unclear. V was pared by 9 bases and J by 6 bases, with 11 bases between. The germline CDR1 and CDR2 sequences are KGHSH and LQKENI. The CDR3 runs to 12 residues. DNA for the CDR3: TGTGCCAGTAGTATCGGGGATGAAAAACTGTTTTTT. Translation: CASSIGDEKLFF. The full variable domain, completed using reference TRBV18 and TRBJ1-4, is NAGVMQNPRHLVRRRGQEARLRCSPMKGHSHVYWYRQLPEEGLKFMVYLQKENIIDESGMPKERFSAEFPKEGPSILRIQQVVRGDSAAYFCASSIGDEKLFFGSGTQLSVL.

This clonotype was seen many times. The V gene is TRBV5-5, the J gene TRBJ1-6; D is unclear. Germline CDR1 SGHKS, CDR2 YYEKEE (reference sequence). The CDR3 length is 12 residues. Trimming cost V 2 bases and J 9 bases, with 6 bases left between them. CDR3 amino acids: CASSFSVSPLHF. CDR3 nucleotides: TGTGCCAGCAGCTTTTCGGTTTCACCCCTCCACTTT.

On this clonotype: With a much larger clone just one base away, this may be a read error. The CDR3: CASSLQGAMGGASGYTF. The CDR3 nucleotides read TGTGCCAGCAGCCTACAGGGGGCGATGGGCGGTGCAAGCGGCTACACCTTC. This chain joins TRBV3-1 and TRBJ1-2; 9 positions match TRBD1. The trim removed 4 bases at V and 8 bases at J, leaving 17 bases unmatched. Looked up from germline, CDR1 is LGHDT and CDR2 is YNNKEL (reference sequence). CDR3 length: 17 residues.